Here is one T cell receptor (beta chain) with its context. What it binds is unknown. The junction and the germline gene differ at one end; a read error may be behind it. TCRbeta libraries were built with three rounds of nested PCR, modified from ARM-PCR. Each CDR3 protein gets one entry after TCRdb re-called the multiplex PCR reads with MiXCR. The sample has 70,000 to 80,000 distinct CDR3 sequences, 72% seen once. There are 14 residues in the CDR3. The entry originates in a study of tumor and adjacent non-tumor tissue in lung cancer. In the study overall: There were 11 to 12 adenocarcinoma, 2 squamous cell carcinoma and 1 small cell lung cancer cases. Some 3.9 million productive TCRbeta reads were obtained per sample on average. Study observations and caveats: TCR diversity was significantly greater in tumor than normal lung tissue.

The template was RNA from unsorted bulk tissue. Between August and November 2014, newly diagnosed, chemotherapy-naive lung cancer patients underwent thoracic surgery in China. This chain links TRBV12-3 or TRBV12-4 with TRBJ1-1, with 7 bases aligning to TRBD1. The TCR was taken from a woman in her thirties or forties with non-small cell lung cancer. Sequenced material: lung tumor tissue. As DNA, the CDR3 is TGCGCCAGCAGCCCAGGGGGGATGAACACTGAATCTTTCTTT. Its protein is CASSPGGMNTESFF.